The clone carrying this TCR beta chain came up a few times. TCRdb ran MiXCR on the RT-PCR reads and lists one entry per CDR3 protein. The profile covers hundreds of thousands of distinct CDR3 sequences, with 14% appearing a single time and 3.6% taken by the ten largest. Trimming took off 0 bases at V and 4 bases at J, with 14 bases between the two ends. The CDR3 has 17 amino acids. Germline V gives CDR1 SGHRS, CDR2 YFSETQ. Sequenced input: memory CD4+ T cells from blood. This TCR came from a female donor in good health, serving as a healthy control. The chain is built from TRBV5-1 and TRBJ2-6; D gene unclear. CDR3 DNA: TGCGCCAGCAGCTTGGGTCCAACATTCTCGGGGGCCAACGTCCTGACTTTC. Protein: CASSLGPTFSGANVLTF.